These T cell receptor beta chains were read from a single sample in a study of blood T cell repertoires in COVID-19. This table comes from immunoSEQ multiplex PCR, and its TCRdb copy is limited to in-frame clones, with some not included. The repertoire holds about 110,000 clones, with approximately 85% as singletons. Sequencing input: peripheral blood. The receptors originated from a woman aged 55 to 70 with acute or convalescent COVID-19. Each CDR3 is given with its conserved first and last residue. The order of the fields is CDR3 protein, CDR3 DNA, J gene, clone size, D gene, V gene. The D gene is left open where the match is weak. Size tells how often a clone was seen (once, few, many) or the class of an expanded clone, and some rows leave it out.

CASRERDEAFF	TGTGCCAGCAGAGAGAGGGATGAAGCTTTCTTT	TRBJ1-1	few	NA	TRBV28
CASSPYGPGGTEAFF	TGTGCCAGCAGCCCTTACGGACCAGGGGGCACTGAAGCTTTCTTT	TRBJ1-1	NA	TRBD1	TRBV11-3
CASSYSRQGTPSGANVLTF	TGTGCCAGCAGTTACTCGAGGCAGGGGACACCCTCTGGGGCCAACGTCCTGACTTTC	TRBJ2-6	NA	NA	TRBV6-2/TRBV6-3
CASSYGGAAYEQYF	TGTGCCAGCAGTTATGGAGGGGCCGCCTACGAGCAGTACTTC	TRBJ2-7	NA	NA	TRBV6-2/TRBV6-3
CAWSRQGNEQFF	TGTGCCTGGAGCAGACAGGGGAATGAGCAGTTCTTC	TRBJ2-1	NA	TRBD1	TRBV30
CASSLGGLGGTDTQYF	TGTGCCAGCAGCTTGGGGGGACTAGGGGGCACAGATACGCAGTATTTT	TRBJ2-3	NA	TRBD2	TRBV5-4
CASRTWTGGNEQYF	TGTGCCAGCAGAACATGGACAGGGGGCAACGAGCAGTACTTC	TRBJ2-7	few	TRBD1	TRBV3-1/TRBV3-2
CASRRATKNIQYF	TGTGCCAGCAGGCGGGCCACCAAAAACATTCAGTACTTC	TRBJ2-4	NA	NA	TRBV28
CASSVSSGNTIYF	TGTGCCAGCAGCGTCAGCTCTGGAAACACCATATATTTT	TRBJ1-3	NA	NA	TRBV9
CAWSVLAGPRAINNEQFF	TGTGCCTGGAGTGTACTAGCGGGGCCTCGCGCAATAAACAATGAGCAGTTCTTC	TRBJ2-1	NA	TRBD2	TRBV30